Listed here are 23 T cell receptor beta chains from one sample, sequenced in a study of read filtering for tumor transcriptome and immune sequencing. The library was built from around 0.4 ug RNA with molecular barcoded adaptors for alpha/delta and beta/gamma chains. TCRdb re-called the reads with MiXCR, one entry per CDR3 protein. The data show around 130,000 distinct CDR3 sequences, approximately 13% seen once. Sequenced input: a population of CD138-negative cells sorted from bone marrow. These receptors were obtained from a donor aged 40 or older with multiple myeloma.

This clonotype was observed a handful of times. J is TRBJ2-1 and V is TRBV5-6; 9 positions agree with TRBD2. The V gene's germline CDR1 is SGHDT and CDR2 YYEEEE. The CDR3 totals 14 residues. Trimming took 4 bases from V and 9 from J; bases not matched to a gene: 8. CDR3 region: CASSPGTSPVEQFF. The CDR3 bases are TGTGCCAGCAGCCCGGGGACTAGCCCCGTTGAGCAGTTCTTC.

About this clonotype itself: Given a far larger clone just one base away, this is likely a sequencing read error. This chain joins TRBV11-3 and TRBJ2-1, with a weak D call TRBD2 (6 bases). This CDR3 has 21 amino acids. The V end was cut by 4 bases, the J end by 6 bases, with 34 bases between. CDR1 and CDR2 (germline): SGHNT, YENEEA. CDR3 coding DNA: TGTGCCAGCAGCTCTAATAAAAACGGGGCGGGACCGGCACAAGACTTCAATGAGCAGTTCTTC. Protein product: CASSSNKNGAGPAQDFNEQFF.

This clonotype was counted ten times or more. CDR3 sequence: CASKAGTSYNEQFF. The CDR3 coding sequence is TGTGCCAGCAAGGCGGGCACCTCCTACAATGAGCAGTTCTTC. This sequence joins TRBV6-2 or TRBV6-3 and TRBJ2-1; the D gene is possibly TRBD2 (5 bases). The length of the CDR3 is 14 residues. The V gene's germline CDR1 is MNHEY and CDR2 SVGEGT. V lost 7 bases, J lost 0 bases, and 10 bases lay in between.

This clonotype has just a few counts. This sequence joins TRBV6-5 and TRBJ2-5; 10 bases line up with TRBD2. CDR1 and CDR2 from the germline V gene are MNHEY and SVGAGI. Trimming at V came to 5 bases and at J to 5 bases, leaving 14 bases not matched to a gene. This CDR3 comprises 17 residues. In DNA form, the CDR3 reads TGTGCCAGCAGTACCGGGCCAGCGGGAGGGCCGCGGGAGACCCAGTACTTC. It is translated as CASSTGPAGGPRETQYF.

A remark on this clonotype: This may come from a read error, since a much larger clone is one base off. The chain uses TRBV29-1 and TRBJ2-1, with TRBD2 identical over 7 bases. The V gene's germline CDR1 is SQVTM and CDR2 ANQGSEA. The CDR3 totals 15 residues. The CDR3 loop is CGVGRRASGVGEQFF. For the CDR3, the DNA is TGCGGCGTTGGACGGCGGGCTAGCGGAGTAGGTGAGCAGTTCTTC.

Ten or more counts support this clonotype. The V call is TRBV2, the J call TRBJ2-5; D possibly corresponds to TRBD1 (5 bases). CDR1 is SNHLY, CDR2 FYNNEI, per germline. The CDR3 totals 16 residues. V lost 1 base and J 5 bases, leaving 17 bases between the germline ends. The CDR3 region is CASSEVEVGARETQYF. The CDR3 DNA is TGTGCCAGCAGTGAAGTGGAAGTAGGGGCGAGGGAGACCCAGTACTTC.

This clonotype was seen at least ten times. The chain links TRBV29-1 to TRBJ1-1; unclear D gene. The CDR3 is made up of 12 amino acids. Germline CDR1 and CDR2: SQVTM and ANQGSEA. V was clipped by 4 bases and J by 4 bases, with 10 bases between them. The CDR3 coding sequence is TGCAGCGTTGGGACCTTAACCACTGAAGCTTTCTTT. Translation gives CSVGTLTTEAFF.

This clonotype was seen many times. In nucleotides, the CDR3 is TGTGCCAGCAGTTTCCAGGGCAACACTGAAGCTTTCTTT. It translates to CASSFQGNTEAFF. V is TRBV12-3 or TRBV12-4 and J is TRBJ1-1; perhaps TRBD1 as D (5 bases). The CDR3 runs 13 residues. The V end lost 3 bases, the J end lost 2 bases, and 7 bases lay between the germline ends.

To note about this clonotype: A single base separates this from a much larger clone, so it may be a read error. The V call is TRBV29-1, the J call TRBJ1-1; TRBD1 is a possible D gene (5 bases). Germline V gene lookup returns CDR1 SQVTM and CDR2 ANQGSEA. This CDR3 spans 15 amino acids. The CDR3 region is CIVVNTGGENTEAFF. CDR3 nucleotide sequence: TGCATCGTTGTCAATACTGGGGGTGAGAACACTGAAGCTTTCTTT.

The sample holds many counts of this clonotype. The gene calls are TRBV5-1 and TRBJ2-1; D is perhaps TRBD1 (6 bases). The germline V and J ends were trimmed by 4 bases and 7 bases, with 12 bases remaining between them. CDR1 is SGHRS and CDR2 is YFSETQ in the germline V gene. The CDR3 sequence is 13 residues long. The CDR3 DNA sequence: TGCGCCAGCAGCATAAACAGGGAGAATGAGCAGTTCTTC. This codes for CASSINRENEQFF. The full variable domain, completed using reference TRBV5-1 and TRBJ2-1, is KAGVTQTPRYLIKTRGQQVTLSCSPISGHRSVSWYQQTPGQGLQFLFEYFSETQRNKGNFPGRFSGRQFSNSRSEMNVSTLELGDSALYLCASSINRENEQFFGPGTRLTVL.

As to this clonotype: It is likely a read error, because the conserved phenylalanine at the end of the CDR3 is missing. V usage is TRBV29-1 and J usage is TRBJ2-3; no reliable D call. The CDR3 loop spans 17 amino acids. Germline lookup yields CDR1 SQVTM and CDR2 ANQGSEA. The CDR3 is CSVESPAGLMSTDTQYS. In DNA form, the CDR3 reads TGCAGCGTTGAATCCCCAGCCGGGCTGATGAGCACAGACACGCAGTATTCT.

The CDR3 loop reads CASSRRGPNSPLHF. CDR3 in DNA: TGTGCCAGCAGCCGCAGGGGGCCTAATTCACCCCTCCACTTT. The rearrangement links TRBV14 to TRBJ1-6; 8 bases agree with TRBD1. Germline values: CDR1 SGHDN, CDR2 FVKESK. V lost 4 bases and J lost 6; bases outside the gene matches: 2. The CDR3 has 14 residues.

There are many counts of this clonotype. This rearrangement joins TRBV11-2 to TRBJ1-4; a weak D match, TRBD1 (5 bases). The germline gives CDR1 SGHAT, CDR2 FQNNGV. The V end was cut by 4 bases, the J end by 11 bases, with 23 bases between. The CDR3 totals 16 residues. As DNA, the CDR3 is TGTGCCAGCAGCTCGAGACTTCAGGGACTCGGTGAGAAACTGTTTTTT. It yields the protein CASSSRLQGLGEKLFF.

This clonotype was recorded many times. V is TRBV4-1 and J is TRBJ1-2; 9 positions agree with TRBD1. The CDR3 is made up of 17 amino acids. Germline CDR1 MGHRA, CDR2 YSYEKL. J gave up 0 bases and V 0 bases, and 5 bases lay outside the gene matches. The CDR3 reads CASSQDGGQGANYGYTF. The CDR3 DNA reads TGCGCCAGCAGCCAAGATGGGGGACAGGGTGCTAACTATGGCTACACCTTC.

This clonotype has a count of ten or more. The J gene is TRBJ2-1, the V gene TRBV6-5; D perhaps matches TRBD2 (5 bases). Trimming pared 7 bases from V and 5 bases from J, leaving 15 bases between. The CDR3 totals 14 residues. Germline V gene data show CDR1 as MNHEY and CDR2 as SVGAGI. DNA for the CDR3: TGTGCCAGCACCTCTGGCGGAGGCCACAATGAGCAGTTCTTC. The encoded protein is CASTSGGGHNEQFF.

This clonotype was recorded at least ten times. The V gene is TRBV7-3, the J gene TRBJ1-5; D gene uncertain. In germline, CDR1 is SGHTA, CDR2 FQGTGA. V was trimmed by 2 bases and J by 4 bases, leaving 6 bases between them. The CDR3 runs 13 residues. The CDR3 loop reads CASSLYHNQPQHF. In DNA form, the CDR3 reads TGTGCCAGCAGCTTATACCATAATCAGCCCCAGCATTTT.

The sample holds many counts of this clonotype. DNA for the CDR3: TGCAGCGCCCCGAGCCATACCGGGGAGCTGTTTTTT. This encodes CSAPSHTGELFF. This chain links TRBV29-1 with TRBJ2-2; unclear D gene. CDR3 length equals 12 residues. The V gene's germline CDR1 is SQVTM and CDR2 ANQGSEA. The V end lost 7 bases, the J end lost 5 bases, and 11 bases lay between the germline ends.

This chain connects TRBV7-9 to TRBJ2-7, with D perhaps being TRBD1 or TRBD2 (5 bases each). This CDR3 comprises 15 residues. The V and J ends lost 1 base and 8 bases respectively, with 18 bases between them. Per the germline V gene, CDR1 is SEHNR and CDR2 is FQNEAQ (reference sequence). CDR3 protein: CASSLVGGEGSKQYF. As DNA, the CDR3 is TGTGCCAGCAGCTTAGTCGGTGGTGAGGGGAGCAAGCAGTACTTC.

This sequence joins TRBV12-3 or TRBV12-4 and TRBJ2-6, with D unresolved. The CDR3 has 13 amino acids. V was trimmed by 7 bases and J by 0 bases, leaving 4 bases between them. The CDR3 coding sequence is TGTGCCAGCAAGGTCTCTGGGGCCAACGTCCTGACTTTC. It specifies CASKVSGANVLTF.

Details on this clonotype: This may arise from a read error, as a much more abundant clone is one base away. This CDR3 fails to terminate in the conserved phenylalanine or tryptophan, so it likely reflects a read error. The gene calls are TRBV12-3 or TRBV12-4 and TRBJ2-1; 8 positions agree with TRBD1. The CDR3 covers 15 residues. V lost 5 bases to trimming and J lost 6 bases; unmatched junction nucleotides: 9. Written as DNA, the CDR3 is TGTGCCAGCAGTCTCGGACAGGGAACGAGCAATGAGCAGTTCTCC. As protein: CASSLGQGTSNEQFS.

In the case of this clonotype: This may come from a read error, since a much larger clone is one base off. The rearrangement joins TRBV19 to TRBJ2-2; D gene ambiguous. The CDR3 has 15 residues. Germline V gene sequence: CDR1 LNHDA, CDR2 SQIVND (reference sequence). Trimming shortened V by 4 bases and J by 1 base, and 10 bases separated the two germline ends. The CDR3 region is CASSRRTKNTGELFF. CDR3 bases: TGTGCCAGTAGTAGGCGAACAAAGAACACCGGGGAGCTGTTTTTT.

This clonotype was seen a few times. The chain carries TRBV5-1 and TRBJ2-2, with no clear D. The germline V gene has CDR1 SGHRS and CDR2 YFSETQ. V shed 0 bases and J shed 7 bases, with 19 bases lying between them. This CDR3 comprises 17 residues. The CDR3 sequence: CASSLAPAQATGGELFF. The DNA of the CDR3 is TGCGCCAGCAGCTTGGCTCCGGCCCAGGCGACCGGCGGGGAGCTGTTTTTT.

This clonotype came up many times. The chain joins TRBV18 to TRBJ1-2, with no clear D. Trimming removed 3 bases from V and 4 bases from J, with 12 bases in between. CDR3 length: 14 residues. Looked up from germline, CDR1 is KGHSH and CDR2 is LQKENI. The CDR3 bases are TGTGCCAGCTCACCCGGTGCGAGGTCCTATGGCTACACCTTC. Translation gives CASSPGARSYGYTF.